This T cell receptor beta chain derives from a study of CD8 T cells in ankylosing spondylitis. Generation of TCR beta libraries employed quantitative 5'-RACE incorporating molecular barcodes. From the 5' RACE reads, TCRdb called clonotypes with MiXCR, one entry per CDR3 protein. Of about 450,000 distinct CDR3 sequences in the sample, roughly 25% are singletons; the top ten hold 0.89%. Study-wide results and caveats: In reactive arthritis synovial fluid and blood, some motif variants had been reported before. Ankylosing spondylitis blood appeared to carry a characteristic TCR beta motif of 7 or 8 highly homologous variants. It was reported that disease-linked clones were significantly enriched in matched ankylosing spondylitis synovial fluid.

This clonotype was counted only a few times. Its target is unknown. The length of the CDR3 is 13 residues. V was shortened by 7 bases and J by 8 bases, with 17 bases between the two germline ends. The clonotype was recovered from a male donor with ankylosing spondylitis. Sequenced input: blood, either unsorted or a sorted T cell fraction (not recorded which). The gene calls are TRBV12-3 or TRBV12-4 and TRBJ1-2; possibly TRBD1 for D (5 bases). CDR3 sequence: CASTLRGLSGYTF. DNA of the CDR3: TGTGCCAGCACTCTACGGGGGTTGTCCGGCTACACCTTC.